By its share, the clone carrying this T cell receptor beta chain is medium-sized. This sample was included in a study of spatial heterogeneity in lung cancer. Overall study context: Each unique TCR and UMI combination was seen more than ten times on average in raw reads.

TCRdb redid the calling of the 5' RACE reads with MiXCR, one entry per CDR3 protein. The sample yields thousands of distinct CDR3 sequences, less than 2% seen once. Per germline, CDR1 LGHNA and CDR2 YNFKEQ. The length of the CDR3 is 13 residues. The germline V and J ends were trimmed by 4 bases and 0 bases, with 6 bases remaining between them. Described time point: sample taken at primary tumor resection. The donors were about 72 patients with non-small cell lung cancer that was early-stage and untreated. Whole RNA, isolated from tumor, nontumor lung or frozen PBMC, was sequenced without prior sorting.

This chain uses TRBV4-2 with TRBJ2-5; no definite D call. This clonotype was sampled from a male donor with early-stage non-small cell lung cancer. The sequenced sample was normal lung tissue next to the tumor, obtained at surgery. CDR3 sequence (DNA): TGTGCCAGCAGCCTGGGAAACCAAGAGACCCAGTACTTC. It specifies CASSLGNQETQYF.